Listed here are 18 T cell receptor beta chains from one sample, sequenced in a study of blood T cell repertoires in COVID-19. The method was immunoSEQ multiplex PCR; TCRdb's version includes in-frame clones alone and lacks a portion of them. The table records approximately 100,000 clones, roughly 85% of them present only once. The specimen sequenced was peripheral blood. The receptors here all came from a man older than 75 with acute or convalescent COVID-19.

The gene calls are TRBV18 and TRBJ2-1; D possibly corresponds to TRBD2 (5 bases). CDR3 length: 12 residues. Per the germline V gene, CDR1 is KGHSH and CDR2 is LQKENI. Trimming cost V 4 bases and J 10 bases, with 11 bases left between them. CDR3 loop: CASSLSREEQFF. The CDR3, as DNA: TGTGCCAGCTCACTATCGAGGGAGGAGCAGTTCTTC.

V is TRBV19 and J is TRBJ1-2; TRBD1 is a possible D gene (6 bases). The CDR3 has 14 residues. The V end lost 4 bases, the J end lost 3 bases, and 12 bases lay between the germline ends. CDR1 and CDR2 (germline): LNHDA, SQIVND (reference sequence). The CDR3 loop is CASSTIQGYYGYTF. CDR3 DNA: TGTGCCAGTAGTACGATACAGGGTTACTATGGCTACACCTTC.

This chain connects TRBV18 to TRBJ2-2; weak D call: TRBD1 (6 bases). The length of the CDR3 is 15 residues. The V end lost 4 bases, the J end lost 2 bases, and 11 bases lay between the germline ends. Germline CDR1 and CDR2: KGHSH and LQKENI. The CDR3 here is CASSQGTTNTGELFF. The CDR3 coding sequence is TGTGCCAGCTCACAGGGGACAACTAACACCGGGGAGCTGTTTTTT.

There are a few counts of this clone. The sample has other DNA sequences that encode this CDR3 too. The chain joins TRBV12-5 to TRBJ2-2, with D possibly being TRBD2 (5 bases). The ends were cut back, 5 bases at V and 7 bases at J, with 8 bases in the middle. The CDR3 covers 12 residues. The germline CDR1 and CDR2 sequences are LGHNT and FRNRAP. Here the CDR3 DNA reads TGTGCTAGTGGTCCTGCGGGCGGGGAGCTGTTTTTT. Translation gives CASGPAGGELFF. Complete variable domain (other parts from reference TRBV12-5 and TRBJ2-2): DARVTQTPRHKVTEMGQEVTMRCQPILGHNTVFWYRQTMMQGLELLAYFRNRAPLDDSGMPKDRFSAEMPDATLATLKIQPSEPRDSAVYFCASGPAGGELFFGEGSRLTVL.

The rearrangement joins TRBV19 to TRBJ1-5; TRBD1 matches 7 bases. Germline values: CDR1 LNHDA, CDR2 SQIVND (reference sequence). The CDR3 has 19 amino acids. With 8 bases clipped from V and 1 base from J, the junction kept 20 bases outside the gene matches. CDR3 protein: CASSPGGPLGAWSNQPQHF. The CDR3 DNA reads TGTGCCAGTTCGCCAGGGGGTCCCTTGGGGGCGTGGAGCAATCAGCCCCAGCATTTT.

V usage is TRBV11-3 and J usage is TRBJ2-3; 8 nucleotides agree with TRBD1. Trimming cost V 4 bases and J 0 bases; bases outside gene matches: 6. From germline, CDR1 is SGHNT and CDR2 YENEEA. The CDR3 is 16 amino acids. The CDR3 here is CASSSGGQGSTDTQYF. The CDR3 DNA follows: TGTGCCAGCAGCTCAGGAGGACAGGGAAGCACAGATACGCAGTATTTT.

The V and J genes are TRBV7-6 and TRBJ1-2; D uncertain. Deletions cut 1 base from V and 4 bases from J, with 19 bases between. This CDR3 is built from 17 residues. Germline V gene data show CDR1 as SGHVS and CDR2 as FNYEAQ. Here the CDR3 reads CASSLGVWGGGGYGYTF. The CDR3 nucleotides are TGTGCCAGCAGCTTAGGGGTTTGGGGAGGAGGAGGCTATGGCTACACCTTC.

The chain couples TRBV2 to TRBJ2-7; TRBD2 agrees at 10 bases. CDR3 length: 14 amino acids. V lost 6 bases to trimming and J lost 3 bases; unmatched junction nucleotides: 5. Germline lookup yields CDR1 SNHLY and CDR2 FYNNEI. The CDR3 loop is CASRAPSGSYEQYF. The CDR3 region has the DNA TGTGCCAGCAGGGCCCCTAGCGGGAGCTACGAGCAGTACTTC.

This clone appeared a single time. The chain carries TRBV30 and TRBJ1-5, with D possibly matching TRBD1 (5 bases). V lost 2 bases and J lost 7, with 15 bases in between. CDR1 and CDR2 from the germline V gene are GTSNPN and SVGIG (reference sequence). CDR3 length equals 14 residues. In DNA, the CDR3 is TGTGCCTGGAGTCCCTCCCGGACACGGCAGCCCCAGCATTTT. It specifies CAWSPSRTRQPQHF.

The CDR3 region has the DNA TGCAGTGCTAGTCCCCTAAGCCACTCCTACAATGAGCAGTTCTTC. Protein: CSASPLSHSYNEQFF. This chain connects TRBV20-1 to TRBJ2-1; D unresolved. The germline V gene has CDR1 DFQATT and CDR2 SNEGSKA (reference sequence). V was cut by 3 bases and J by 0 bases, with 12 bases left in between. The CDR3 totals 15 residues.

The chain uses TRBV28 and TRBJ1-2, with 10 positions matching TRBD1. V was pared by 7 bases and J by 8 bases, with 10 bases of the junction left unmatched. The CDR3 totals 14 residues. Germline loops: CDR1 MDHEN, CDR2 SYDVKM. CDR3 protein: CASNTWTGGGGYTF. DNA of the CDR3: TGTGCCAGCAACACCTGGACAGGGGGAGGAGGCTACACCTTC.

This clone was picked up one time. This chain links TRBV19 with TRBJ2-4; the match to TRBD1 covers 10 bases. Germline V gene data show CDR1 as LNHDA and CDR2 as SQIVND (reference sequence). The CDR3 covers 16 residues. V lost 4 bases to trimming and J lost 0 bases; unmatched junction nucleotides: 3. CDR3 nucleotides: TGTGCCAGTAGTAAGGGACAGGGGCTAGCCAAAAACATTCAGTACTTC. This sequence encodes CASSKGQGLAKNIQYF.

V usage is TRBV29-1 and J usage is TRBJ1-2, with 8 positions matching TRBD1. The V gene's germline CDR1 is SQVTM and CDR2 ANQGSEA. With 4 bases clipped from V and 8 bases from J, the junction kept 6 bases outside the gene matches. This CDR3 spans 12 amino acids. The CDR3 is CSVGGQVGGYTF. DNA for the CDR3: TGCAGCGTTGGGGGACAGGTTGGCGGCTACACCTTC.

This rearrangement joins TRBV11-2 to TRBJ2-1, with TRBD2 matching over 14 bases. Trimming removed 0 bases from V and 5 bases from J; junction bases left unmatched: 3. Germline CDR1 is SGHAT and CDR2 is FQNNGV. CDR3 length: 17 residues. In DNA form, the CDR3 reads TGTGCCAGCAGCTTAGAATTGGGACTAGCGGGAGACAATGAGCAGTTCTTC. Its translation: CASSLELGLAGDNEQFF.

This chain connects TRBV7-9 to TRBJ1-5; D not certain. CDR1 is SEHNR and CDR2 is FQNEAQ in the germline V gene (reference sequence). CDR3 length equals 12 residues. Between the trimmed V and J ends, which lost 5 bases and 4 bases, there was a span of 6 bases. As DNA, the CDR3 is TGTGCCAGCAGCCCCGAGAATCAGCCCCAGCATTTT. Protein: CASSPENQPQHF.

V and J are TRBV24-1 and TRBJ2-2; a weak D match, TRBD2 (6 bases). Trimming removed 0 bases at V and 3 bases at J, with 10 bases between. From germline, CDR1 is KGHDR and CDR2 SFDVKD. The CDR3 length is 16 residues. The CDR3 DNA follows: TGTGCCACCAGTGATTTGCAGGGAGGACACACCGGGGAGCTGTTTTTT. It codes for CATSDLQGGHTGELFF.

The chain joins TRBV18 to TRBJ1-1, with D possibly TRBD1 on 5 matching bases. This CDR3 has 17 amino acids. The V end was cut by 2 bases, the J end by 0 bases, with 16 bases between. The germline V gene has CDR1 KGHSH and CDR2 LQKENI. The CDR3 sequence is CASSPFLPGSMNTEAFF. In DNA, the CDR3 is TGTGCCAGCTCACCATTTCTCCCAGGGTCCATGAACACTGAAGCTTTCTTT.

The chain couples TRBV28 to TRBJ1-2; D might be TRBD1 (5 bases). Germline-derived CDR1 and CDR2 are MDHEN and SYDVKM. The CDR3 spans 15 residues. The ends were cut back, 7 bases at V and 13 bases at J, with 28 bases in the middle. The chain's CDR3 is CASTPPQRGGFSFTF. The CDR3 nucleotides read TGTGCCAGCACCCCCCCACAACGGGGGGGATTTTCGTTCACCTTC.